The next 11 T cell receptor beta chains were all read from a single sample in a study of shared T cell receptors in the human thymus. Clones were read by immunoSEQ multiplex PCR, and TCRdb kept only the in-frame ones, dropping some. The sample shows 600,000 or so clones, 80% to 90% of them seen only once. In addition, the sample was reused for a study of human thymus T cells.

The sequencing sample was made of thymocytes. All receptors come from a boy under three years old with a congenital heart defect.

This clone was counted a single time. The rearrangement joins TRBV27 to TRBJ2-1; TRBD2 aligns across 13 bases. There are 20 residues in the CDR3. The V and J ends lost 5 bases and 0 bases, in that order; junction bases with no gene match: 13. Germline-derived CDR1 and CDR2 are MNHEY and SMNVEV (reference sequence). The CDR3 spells CASSLFETSGGNPSYNEQFF. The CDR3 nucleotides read TGTGCCAGCAGTCTTTTCGAGACTAGCGGGGGGAATCCCTCCTACAATGAGCAGTTCTTC.

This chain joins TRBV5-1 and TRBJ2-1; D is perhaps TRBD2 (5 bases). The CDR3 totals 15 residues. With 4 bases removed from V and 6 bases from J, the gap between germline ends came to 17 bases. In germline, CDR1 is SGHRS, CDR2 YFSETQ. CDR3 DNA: TGCGCCAGCAGCCACCCGATTGCCCGGGGCAATGAGCAGTTCTTC. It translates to CASSHPIARGNEQFF.

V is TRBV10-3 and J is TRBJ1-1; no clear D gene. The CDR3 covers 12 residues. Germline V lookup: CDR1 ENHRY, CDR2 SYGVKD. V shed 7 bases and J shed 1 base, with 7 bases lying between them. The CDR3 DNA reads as TGTGCCATCAACGGTGAGAACACTGAAGCTTTCTTT. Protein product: CAINGENTEAFF.

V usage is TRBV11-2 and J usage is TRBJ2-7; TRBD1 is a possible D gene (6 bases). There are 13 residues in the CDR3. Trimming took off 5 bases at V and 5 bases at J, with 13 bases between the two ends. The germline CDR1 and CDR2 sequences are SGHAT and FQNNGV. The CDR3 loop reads CASSPSTGHEQYF. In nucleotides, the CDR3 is TGTGCCAGCAGCCCCTCGACAGGCCACGAGCAGTACTTC.

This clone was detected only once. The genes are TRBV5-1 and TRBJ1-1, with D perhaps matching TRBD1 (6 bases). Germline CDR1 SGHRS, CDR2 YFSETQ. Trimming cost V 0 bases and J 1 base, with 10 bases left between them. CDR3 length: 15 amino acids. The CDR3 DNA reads TGCGCCAGCAGCTTGGACAGGGAATGGAACACTGAAGCTTTCTTT. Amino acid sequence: CASSLDREWNTEAFF.

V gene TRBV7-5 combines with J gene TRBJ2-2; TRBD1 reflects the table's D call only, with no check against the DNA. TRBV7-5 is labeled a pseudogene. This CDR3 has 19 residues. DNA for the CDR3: TGTGTCAGAAGCCCCTACAAGGTGGGCCACGTCACGAACACCGGGGAGCTGTTTTTT. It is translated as CVRSPYKVGHVTNTGELFF.

CDR3 residues: CASGATPQETQYF. CDR3 DNA: TGTGCCAGCGGGGCGACACCGCAAGAGACCCAGTACTTC. The chain couples TRBV25-1 to TRBJ2-5; the D gene is possibly TRBD1 (5 bases). CDR1 MGHDK and CDR2 SYGVNS come from the germline V gene. This CDR3 region has 13 residues. V lost 8 bases to trimming and J lost 2 bases, with 12 bases between them.

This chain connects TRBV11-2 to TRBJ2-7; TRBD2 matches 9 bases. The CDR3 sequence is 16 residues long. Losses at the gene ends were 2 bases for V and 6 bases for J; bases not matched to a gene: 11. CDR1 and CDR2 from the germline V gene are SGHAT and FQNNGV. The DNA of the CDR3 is TGTGCCAGCAGCTTAAGGCTAGCGGGATTGGAGTGCGAGCAGTACTTC. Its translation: CASSLRLAGLECEQYF.

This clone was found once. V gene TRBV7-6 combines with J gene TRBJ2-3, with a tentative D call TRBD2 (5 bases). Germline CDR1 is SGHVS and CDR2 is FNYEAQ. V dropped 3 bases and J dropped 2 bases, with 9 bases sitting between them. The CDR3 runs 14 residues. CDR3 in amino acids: CASSFSGFTDTQYF. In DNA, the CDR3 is TGTGCCAGCAGCTTTTCGGGATTCACAGATACGCAGTATTTT.

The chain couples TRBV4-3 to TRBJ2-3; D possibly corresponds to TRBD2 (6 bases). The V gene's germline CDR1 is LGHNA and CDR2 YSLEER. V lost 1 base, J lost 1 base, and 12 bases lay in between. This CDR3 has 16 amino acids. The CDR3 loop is CASSQGPPGGTDTQYF. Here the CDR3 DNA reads TGCGCCAGCAGCCAAGGCCCCCCGGGGGGCACAGATACGCAGTATTTT.

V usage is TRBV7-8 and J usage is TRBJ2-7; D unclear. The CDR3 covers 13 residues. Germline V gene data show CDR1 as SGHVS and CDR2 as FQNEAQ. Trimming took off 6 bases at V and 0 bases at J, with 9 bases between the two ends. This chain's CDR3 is CASRRAGSYEQYF. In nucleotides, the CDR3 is TGTGCCAGCAGACGAGCAGGCTCCTACGAGCAGTACTTC.